The clone carrying this T cell receptor (beta chain) appeared a single time. The data originate from a study of T cell changes during pregnancy in multiple sclerosis. The CDR3 covers 16 residues. CDR1 SGHAT and CDR2 FQNNGV come from the germline V gene. After removal of 5 bases from V and 2 bases from J, the junction contained 11 bases not matched to a gene. Generated by immunoSEQ multiplex PCR, the TCRdb table keeps only in-frame clones and is missing some. The repertoire holds 35,000 to 45,000 clones, with around nine tenths as singletons. The sequence was collected from a female donor with multiple sclerosis, enrolled in a pregnancy study. The sequences come from CD4+ T cells from peripheral blood mononuclear cells, collected after pregnancy. The chain employs TRBV11-2 and TRBJ2-7; TRBD2 aligns across 8 bases. The CDR3: CASSAIPRGAPYEQYF. In nucleotides, the CDR3 is TGTGCCAGCAGCGCCATACCGCGGGGGGCCCCCTACGAGCAGTACTTC.